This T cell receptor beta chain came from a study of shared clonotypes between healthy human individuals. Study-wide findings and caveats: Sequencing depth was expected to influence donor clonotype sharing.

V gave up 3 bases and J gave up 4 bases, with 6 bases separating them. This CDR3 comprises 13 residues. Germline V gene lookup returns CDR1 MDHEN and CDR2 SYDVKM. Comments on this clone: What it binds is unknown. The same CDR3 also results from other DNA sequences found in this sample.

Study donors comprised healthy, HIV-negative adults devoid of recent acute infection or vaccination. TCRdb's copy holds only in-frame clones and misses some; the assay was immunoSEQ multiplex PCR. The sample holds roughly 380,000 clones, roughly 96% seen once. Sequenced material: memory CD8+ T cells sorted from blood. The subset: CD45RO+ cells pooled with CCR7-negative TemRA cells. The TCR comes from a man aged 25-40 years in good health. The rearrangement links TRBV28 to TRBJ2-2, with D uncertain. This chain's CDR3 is CASSLGGTGELFF. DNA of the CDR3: TGTGCCAGCAGTTTGGGTGGCACCGGGGAGCTGTTTTTT. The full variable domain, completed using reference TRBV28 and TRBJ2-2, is DVKVTQSSRYLVKRTGEKVFLECVQDMDHENMFWYRQDPGLGLRLIYFSYDVKMKEKGDIPEGYSVSREKKERFSLILESASTNQTSMYLCASSLGGTGELFFGEGSRLTVL.